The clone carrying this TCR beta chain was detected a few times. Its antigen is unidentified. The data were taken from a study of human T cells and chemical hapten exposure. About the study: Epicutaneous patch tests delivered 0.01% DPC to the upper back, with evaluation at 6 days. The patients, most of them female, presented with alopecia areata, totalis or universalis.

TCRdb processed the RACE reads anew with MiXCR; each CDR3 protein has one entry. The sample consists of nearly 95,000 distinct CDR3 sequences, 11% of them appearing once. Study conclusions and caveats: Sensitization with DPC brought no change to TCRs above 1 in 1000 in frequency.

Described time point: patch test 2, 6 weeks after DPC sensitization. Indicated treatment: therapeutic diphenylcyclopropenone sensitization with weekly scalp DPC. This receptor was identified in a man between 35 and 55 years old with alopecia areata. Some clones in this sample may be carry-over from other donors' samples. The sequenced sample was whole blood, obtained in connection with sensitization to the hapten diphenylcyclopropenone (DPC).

The DNA for the CDR3 is TGTGCCAGCAGCCGAGGAAGCGGGAGGGACTACAATGAGCAGTTCTTC. Translated, it gives CASSRGSGRDYNEQFF. J is TRBJ2-1 and V is TRBV5-4; TRBD2 matches at 10 bases. The germline V gene encodes CDR1 SGHNT and CDR2 YYREEE (reference sequence). This CDR3 is built from 16 residues. V was clipped by 4 bases and J by 3 bases; unmatched bases: 7.